This T cell receptor beta chain was sequenced during a study of blood T cell repertoires in COVID-19 (dated by TCRdb to 2018 to 2020). Regarding the complete study: Samples covering the acute and convalescent phases of COVID-19 were provided by collaborators in the United States, Italy and Spain. The sample metadata nearly always contained a de-identified subject ID, COVID-19 status, age in years and sex. The repertoires were made available in a free public database intended to serve as a resource for research on the immune response to SARS-CoV-2. Samples came from the ongoing ImmuneRACE study (first 160 participants) plus 1,254 subjects from 6 global collaborators. Deeply sampled blood TCRbeta repertoires from subjects exposed to, actively infected with, or recovered from COVID-19 were included in the dataset. The prospective study material was composed of cDNA or gDNA derived from T cells, B-cell-depleted T cells, or PBMCs. Where available, HLA class I and class II types were taken from metadata supplied by the sample provider and were not determined by assay-based typing.

The paper as a whole reports these results and caveats: The amount of clinical and demographic metadata varied by source and participant and was provided uncurated.

About this clone itself: Its antigen target is currently unknown. Germline and junction disagree at one end, which may indicate a read error.

Each collaborating institution followed its own protocols to collect whole blood in K2EDTA tubes. For TCRbeta analysis, collaborator samples were shipped as frozen whole blood, as isolated PBMCs, or as DNA extracted from either sample type. TCRbeta CDR3 regions were amplified from genomic DNA using the immunoSEQ Assay, a bias-controlled multiplex PCR. From the authors' description of their analysis: Within the assay, amplification of reference gene primers was used to estimate how many nucleated cells each sample contained. Sequence reads were collapsed and filtered to measure the absolute abundance of every unique TCRbeta CDR3 rearrangement. For each sample, productive Simpson clonality was calculated as the square root of Simpson's diversity index across productive rearrangements. Drawn from immuneACCESS, this table holds only the in-frame rearrangements with V and J called that TCRdb kept. Clones are partly lost; checked studies trace under half to an unresolved V gene and leave the rest unexplained. V, J and clone size derive from that table, while D and trimming were established from the DNA sequence. For this sample the table gives 70,000 to 85,000 clones, of which around 83% were detected only once. In total, the top ten clones hold around 39% of the sample.

Sequenced input: peripheral blood. This clonotype originated in an elderly man with active or convalescent COVID-19.

The DNA reads as follows: TGTGCCAGCGGTGACAGGGGGGATCAGCCCCAGCATTTT. This sequence encodes CASGDRGDQPQHF. The chain uses TRBV2 and TRBJ1-5; TRBD1 fits 9 bases in the junction. CDR1 is given as SNHLY and CDR2 as FYNNEI, both from the germline V gene. CDR3 length: 13 amino acids, cysteine to phenylalanine. The CDR3 DNA has 39 bases and is translated from base 1.